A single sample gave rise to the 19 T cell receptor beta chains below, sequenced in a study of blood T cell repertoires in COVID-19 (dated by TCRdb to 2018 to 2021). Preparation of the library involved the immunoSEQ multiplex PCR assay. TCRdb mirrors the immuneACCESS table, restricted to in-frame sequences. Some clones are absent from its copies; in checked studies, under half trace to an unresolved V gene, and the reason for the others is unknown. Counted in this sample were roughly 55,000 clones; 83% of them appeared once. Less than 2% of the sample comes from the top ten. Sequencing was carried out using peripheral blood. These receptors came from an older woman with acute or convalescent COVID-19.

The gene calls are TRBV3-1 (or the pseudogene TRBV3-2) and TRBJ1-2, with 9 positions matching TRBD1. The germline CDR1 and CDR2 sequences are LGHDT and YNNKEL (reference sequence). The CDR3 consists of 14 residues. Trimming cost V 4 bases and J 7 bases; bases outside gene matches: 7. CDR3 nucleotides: TGTGCCAGCAGCCCGGGACAGGGATGGCGTGGCTACACCTTC. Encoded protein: CASSPGQGWRGYTF.

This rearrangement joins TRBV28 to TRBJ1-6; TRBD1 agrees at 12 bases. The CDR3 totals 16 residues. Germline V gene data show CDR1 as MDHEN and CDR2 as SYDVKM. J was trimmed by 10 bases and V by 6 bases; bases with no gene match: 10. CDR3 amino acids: CASRRGTGGLGSPLHF. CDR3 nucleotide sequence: TGTGCCAGCAGACGCGGGACAGGGGGCCTTGGGTCACCCCTCCACTTT.

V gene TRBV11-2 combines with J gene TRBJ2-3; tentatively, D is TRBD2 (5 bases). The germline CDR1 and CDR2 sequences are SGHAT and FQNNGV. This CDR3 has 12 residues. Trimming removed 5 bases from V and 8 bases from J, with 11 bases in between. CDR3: CASSLDLVTQYF. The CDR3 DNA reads TGTGCCAGCAGCCTGGACTTGGTTACGCAGTATTTT.

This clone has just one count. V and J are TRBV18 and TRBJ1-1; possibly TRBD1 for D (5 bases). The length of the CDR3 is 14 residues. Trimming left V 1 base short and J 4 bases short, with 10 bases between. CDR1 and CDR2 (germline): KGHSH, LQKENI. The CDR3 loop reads CASSPHPGLTEAFF. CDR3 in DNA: TGTGCCAGCTCACCACACCCAGGGCTCACTGAAGCTTTCTTT.

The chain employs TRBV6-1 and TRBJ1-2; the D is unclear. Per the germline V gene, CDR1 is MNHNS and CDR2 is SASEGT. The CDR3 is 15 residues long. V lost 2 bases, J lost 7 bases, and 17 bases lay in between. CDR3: CASSEREGALSGYTF. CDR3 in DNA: TGTGCCAGCAGTGAACGGGAGGGCGCGCTCTCTGGCTACACCTTC.

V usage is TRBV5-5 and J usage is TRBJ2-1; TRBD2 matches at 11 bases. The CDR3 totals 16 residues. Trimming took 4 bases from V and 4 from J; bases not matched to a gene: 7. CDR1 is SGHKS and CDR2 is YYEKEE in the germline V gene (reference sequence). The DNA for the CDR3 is TGTGCCAGCAGCCGGTTAACTAGCGGGGGTTACAATGAGCAGTTCTTC. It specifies CASSRLTSGGYNEQFF.

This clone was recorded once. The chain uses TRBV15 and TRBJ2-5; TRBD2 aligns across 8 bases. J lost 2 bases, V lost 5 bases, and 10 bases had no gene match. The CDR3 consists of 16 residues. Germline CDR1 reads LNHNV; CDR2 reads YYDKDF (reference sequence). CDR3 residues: CATSEGGGTEQETQYF. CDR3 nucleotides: TGTGCCACCAGCGAAGGCGGGGGGACGGAACAAGAGACCCAGTACTTC.

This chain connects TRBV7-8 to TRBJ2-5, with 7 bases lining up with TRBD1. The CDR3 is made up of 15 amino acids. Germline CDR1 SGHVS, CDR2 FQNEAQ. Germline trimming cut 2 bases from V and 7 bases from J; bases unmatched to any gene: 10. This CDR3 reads CASSLNRGGQRTQYF. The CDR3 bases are TGTGCCAGCAGCTTAAACAGGGGCGGACAAAGGACCCAGTACTTC.

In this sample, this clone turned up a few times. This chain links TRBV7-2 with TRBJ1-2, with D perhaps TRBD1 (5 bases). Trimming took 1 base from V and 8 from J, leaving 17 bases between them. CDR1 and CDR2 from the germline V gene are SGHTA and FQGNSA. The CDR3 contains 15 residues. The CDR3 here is CASSLDRQGGGGYTF. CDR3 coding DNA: TGTGCCAGCAGCTTAGATAGGCAGGGAGGCGGCGGCTACACCTTC.

CDR3 bases: TGTGCCAGCAGCTTAGGACTAGCGGGAGGGAGAGATACGCAGTATTTT. Translation gives CASSLGLAGGRDTQYF. J is TRBJ2-3 and V is TRBV7-9; 14 bases line up with TRBD2. Germline V CDR1 and CDR2: SEHNR, FQNEAQ (reference sequence). V was pared by 1 base and J by 5 bases, with 2 bases of the junction left unmatched. The length of the CDR3 is 16 residues.

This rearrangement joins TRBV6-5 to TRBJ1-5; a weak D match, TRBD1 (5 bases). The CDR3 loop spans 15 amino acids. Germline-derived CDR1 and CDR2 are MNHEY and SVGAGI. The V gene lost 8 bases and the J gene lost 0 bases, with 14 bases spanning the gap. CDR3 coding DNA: TGTGCCAGCCGGGTGGGGGGATATAGCAATCAGCCCCAGCATTTT. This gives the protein CASRVGGYSNQPQHF.

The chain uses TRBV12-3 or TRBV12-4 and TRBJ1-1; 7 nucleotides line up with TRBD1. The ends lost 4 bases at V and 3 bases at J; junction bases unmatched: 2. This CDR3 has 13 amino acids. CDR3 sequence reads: CASSSGTDTEAFF. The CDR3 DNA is TGTGCCAGCAGTTCCGGGACAGACACTGAAGCTTTCTTT.

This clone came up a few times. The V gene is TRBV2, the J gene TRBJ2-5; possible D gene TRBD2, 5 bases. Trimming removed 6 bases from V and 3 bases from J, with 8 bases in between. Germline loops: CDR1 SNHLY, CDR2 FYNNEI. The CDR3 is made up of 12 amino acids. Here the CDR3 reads CASRDLEETQYF. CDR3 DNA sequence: TGTGCCAGCAGGGACTTGGAAGAGACCCAGTACTTC.

Here the CDR3 DNA reads TGCGCCAGCAGCCAACTTCCTCATACAGGGGCAACTAATGAAAAACTGTTTTTT. It translates to CASSQLPHTGATNEKLFF. This chain connects TRBV4-1 to TRBJ1-4, with 7 positions matching TRBD1. Germline V gene data show CDR1 as MGHRA and CDR2 as YSYEKL. With V trimmed by 2 bases and J by 0 bases, 9 bases remained unmatched. The CDR3 is 18 residues long.

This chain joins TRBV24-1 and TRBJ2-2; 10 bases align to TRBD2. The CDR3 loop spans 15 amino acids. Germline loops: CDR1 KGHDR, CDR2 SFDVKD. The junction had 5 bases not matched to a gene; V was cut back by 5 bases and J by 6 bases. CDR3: CATSGELAGAGELFF. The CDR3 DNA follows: TGTGCCACCAGTGGAGAGCTAGCGGGAGCCGGGGAGCTGTTTTTT.

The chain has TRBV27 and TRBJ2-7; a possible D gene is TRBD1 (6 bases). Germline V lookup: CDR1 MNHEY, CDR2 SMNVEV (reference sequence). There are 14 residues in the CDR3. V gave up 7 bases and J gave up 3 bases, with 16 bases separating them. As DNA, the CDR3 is TGTGCCAGCATGCGGCAACAGGGTTTCTACGAGCAGTACTTC. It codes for CASMRQQGFYEQYF.

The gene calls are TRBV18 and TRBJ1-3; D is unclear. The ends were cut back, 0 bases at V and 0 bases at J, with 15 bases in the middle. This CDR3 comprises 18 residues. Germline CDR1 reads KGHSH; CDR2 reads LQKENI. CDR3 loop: CASSPPLSPLNSGNTIYF. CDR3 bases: TGTGCCAGCTCACCACCTTTGAGTCCCTTAAACTCTGGAAACACCATATATTTT.

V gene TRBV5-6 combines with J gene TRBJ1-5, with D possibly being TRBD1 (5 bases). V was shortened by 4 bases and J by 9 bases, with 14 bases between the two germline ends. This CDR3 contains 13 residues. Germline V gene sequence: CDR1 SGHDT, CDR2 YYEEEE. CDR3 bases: TGTGCCAGCAGCGTTTGGGGCCGAGGGCCCCAGCATTTT. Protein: CASSVWGRGPQHF.

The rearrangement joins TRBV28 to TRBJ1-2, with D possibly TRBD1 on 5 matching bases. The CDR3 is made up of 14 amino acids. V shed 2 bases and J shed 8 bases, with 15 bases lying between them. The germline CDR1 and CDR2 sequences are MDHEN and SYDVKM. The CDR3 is CASSLRTRANGYTF. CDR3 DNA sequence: TGTGCCAGCAGTTTACGGACCAGGGCAAACGGCTACACCTTC.